This TCR beta chain was recovered during a study of T cell responses to AZD1222 COVID-19 vaccine. The ends lost 4 bases at V and 5 bases at J; junction bases unmatched: 8. This CDR3 has 16 residues. Germline V lookup: CDR1 MNHNS, CDR2 SASEGT. Study-level results: Two AZD1222 administrations were followed by greater Spike-specific TCR breadth and depth. Mapped onto spike, vaccine-associated CD4 TCRs spanned it and were dominant at 160-218 and 743-854. Just a handful of people given AZD1222 tested seropositive at baseline.

For this clone: Its antigen is currently unknown.

TCRdb's copy holds only in-frame clones and misses some; the assay was immunoSEQ multiplex PCR. The table records 92,000 or so clones, roughly nine tenths of them present only once. This TCR was sampled from an adult in good health. The genes are TRBV6-1 and TRBJ2-2; 9 positions agree with TRBD2. This specimen consisted of peripheral blood, obtained on day 0 of AZD1222 vaccination. CDR3 in amino acids: CASSASGGTRTGELFF. The DNA of the CDR3 is TGTGCCAGCAGTGCCAGCGGGGGGACGCGGACCGGGGAGCTGTTTTTT.